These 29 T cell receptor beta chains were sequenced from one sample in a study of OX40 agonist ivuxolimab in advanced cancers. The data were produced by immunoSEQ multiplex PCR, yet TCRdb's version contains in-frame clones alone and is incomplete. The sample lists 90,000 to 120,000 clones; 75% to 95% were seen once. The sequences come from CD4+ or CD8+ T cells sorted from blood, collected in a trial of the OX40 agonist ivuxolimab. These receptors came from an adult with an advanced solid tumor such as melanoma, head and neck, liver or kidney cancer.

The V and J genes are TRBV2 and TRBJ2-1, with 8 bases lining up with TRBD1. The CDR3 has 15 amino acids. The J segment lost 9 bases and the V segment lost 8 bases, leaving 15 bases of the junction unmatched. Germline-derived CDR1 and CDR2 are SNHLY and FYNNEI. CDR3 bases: TGTGCCAGCGGGACTGACAGGGGAGCGGTAGGTGAGCAGTTCTTC. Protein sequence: CASGTDRGAVGEQFF.

CDR3 coding DNA: TGTGCCAGCAGTGACTTGGGGGGTGAAAAACTGTTTTTT. This codes for CASSDLGGEKLFF. The chain has TRBV2 and TRBJ1-4; perhaps TRBD1 as D (5 bases). CDR3 length equals 13 residues. Trimming left V 3 bases short and J 7 bases short, with 9 bases between. The germline CDR1 and CDR2 sequences are SNHLY and FYNNEI.

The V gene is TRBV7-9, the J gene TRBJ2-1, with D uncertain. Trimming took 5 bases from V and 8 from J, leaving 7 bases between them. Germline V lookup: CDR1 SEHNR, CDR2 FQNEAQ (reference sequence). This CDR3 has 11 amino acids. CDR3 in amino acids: CASSGPHEQFF. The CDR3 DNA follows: TGTGCCAGCAGCGGTCCTCATGAGCAGTTCTTC.

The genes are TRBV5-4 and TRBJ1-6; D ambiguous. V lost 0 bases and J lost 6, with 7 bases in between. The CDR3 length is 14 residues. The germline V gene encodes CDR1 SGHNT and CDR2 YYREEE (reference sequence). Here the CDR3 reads CASSLDSTNSPLHF. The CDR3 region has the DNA TGTGCCAGCAGCTTGGACTCCACTAATTCACCCCTCCACTTT.

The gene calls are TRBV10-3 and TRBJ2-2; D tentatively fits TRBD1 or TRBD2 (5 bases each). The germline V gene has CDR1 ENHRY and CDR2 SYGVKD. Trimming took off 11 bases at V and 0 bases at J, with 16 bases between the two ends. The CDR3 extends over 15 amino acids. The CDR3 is CASVRGETNTGELFF. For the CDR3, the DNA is TGTGCCTCTGTAAGAGGGGAGACGAACACCGGGGAGCTGTTTTTT.

Written as DNA, the CDR3 is TGTGCCAGCAGTGGGACGGGGGGGCATGGCTACACCTTC. This gives the protein CASSGTGGHGYTF. The chain combines TRBV2 with TRBJ1-2; a possible D gene is TRBD1 (6 bases). CDR1 and CDR2 from the germline V gene are SNHLY and FYNNEI. V lost 4 bases to trimming and J lost 6 bases, with 12 bases between them. The CDR3 has 13 amino acids. Variable domain in full (rest from reference TRBV2 and TRBJ1-2): EPEVTQTPSHQVTQMGQEVILRCVPISNHLYFYWYRQILGQKVEFLVSFYNNEISEKSEIFDDQFSVERPDGSNFTLKIRSTKLEDSAMYFCASSGTGGHGYTFGSGTRLTVV.

In DNA, the CDR3 is TGTGCCAGCAGCGCGGGACTAGCGGGATACAATGAGCAGTTCTTC. This translates into CASSAGLAGYNEQFF. The chain combines TRBV7-3 with TRBJ2-1; 13 nucleotides line up with TRBD2. CDR1 and CDR2 from the germline V gene are SGHTA and FQGTGA. V lost 5 bases and J lost 4; bases outside the gene matches: 2. The CDR3 length is 15 residues.

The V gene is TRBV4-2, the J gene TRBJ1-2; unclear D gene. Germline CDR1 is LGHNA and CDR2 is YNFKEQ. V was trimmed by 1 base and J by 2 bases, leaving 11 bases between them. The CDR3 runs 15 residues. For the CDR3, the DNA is TGTGCCAGCAGCCAAGGGGCAACTGAGAACTATGGCTACACCTTC. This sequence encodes CASSQGATENYGYTF.

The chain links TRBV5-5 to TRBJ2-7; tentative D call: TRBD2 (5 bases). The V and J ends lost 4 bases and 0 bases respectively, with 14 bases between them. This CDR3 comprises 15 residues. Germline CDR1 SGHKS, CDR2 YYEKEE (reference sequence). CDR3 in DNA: TGTGCCAGCAGCCCCCAAGGGAGTAGCTCCTACGAGCAGTACTTC. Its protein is CASSPQGSSSYEQYF.

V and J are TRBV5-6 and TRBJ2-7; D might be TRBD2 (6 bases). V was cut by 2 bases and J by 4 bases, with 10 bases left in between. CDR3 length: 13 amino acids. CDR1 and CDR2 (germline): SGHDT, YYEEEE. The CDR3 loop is CASSFNGGYEQYF. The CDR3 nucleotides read TGTGCCAGCAGCTTCAACGGGGGATACGAGCAGTACTTC. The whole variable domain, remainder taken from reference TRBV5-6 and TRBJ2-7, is DAGVTQSPTHLIKTRGQQVTLRCSPKSGHDTVSWYQQALGQGPQFIFQYYEEEERQRGNFPDRFSGHQFPNYSSELNVNALLLGDSALYLCASSFNGGYEQYFGPGTRLTVT.

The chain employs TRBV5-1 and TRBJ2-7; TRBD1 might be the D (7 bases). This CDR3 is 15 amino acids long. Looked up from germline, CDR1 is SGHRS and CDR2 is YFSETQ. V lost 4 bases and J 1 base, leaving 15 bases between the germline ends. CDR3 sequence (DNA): TGCGCCAGCAGCCCGGGGGACAGCCAATCCTACGAGCAGTACTTC. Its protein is CASSPGDSQSYEQYF. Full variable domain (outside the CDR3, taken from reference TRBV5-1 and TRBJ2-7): KAGVTQTPRYLIKTRGQQVTLSCSPISGHRSVSWYQQTPGQGLQFLFEYFSETQRNKGNFPGRFSGRQFSNSRSEMNVSTLELGDSALYLCASSPGDSQSYEQYFGPGTRLTVT.

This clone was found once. The CDR3 is CASSLAGSANYGYTF. Here the CDR3 DNA reads TGCGCCAGCAGCTTGGCGGGTAGCGCCAACTATGGCTACACCTTC. The genes are TRBV5-1 and TRBJ1-2; D uncertain. The CDR3 is 15 residues long. CDR1 is SGHRS and CDR2 is YFSETQ in the germline V gene. Trimming removed 0 bases at V and 2 bases at J, with 11 bases between.

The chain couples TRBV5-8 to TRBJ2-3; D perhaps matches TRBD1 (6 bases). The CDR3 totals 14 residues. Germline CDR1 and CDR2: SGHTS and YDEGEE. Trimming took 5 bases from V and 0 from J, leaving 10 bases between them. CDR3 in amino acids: CASSDDRSTDTQYF. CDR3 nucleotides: TGTGCCAGCAGTGACGACAGGAGCACAGATACGCAGTATTTT.

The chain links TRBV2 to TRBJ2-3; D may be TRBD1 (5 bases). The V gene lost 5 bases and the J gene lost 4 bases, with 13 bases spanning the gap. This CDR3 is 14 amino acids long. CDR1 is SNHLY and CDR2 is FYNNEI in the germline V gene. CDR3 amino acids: CASSLGASPDTQYF. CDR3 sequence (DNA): TGTGCCAGCAGTCTAGGGGCTAGTCCAGATACGCAGTATTTT.

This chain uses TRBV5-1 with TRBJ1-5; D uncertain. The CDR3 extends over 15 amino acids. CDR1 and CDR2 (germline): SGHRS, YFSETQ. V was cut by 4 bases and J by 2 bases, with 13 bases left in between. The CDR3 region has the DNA TGCGCCAGCAGCCTCGGACCCGAGGGCAATCAGCCCCAGCATTTT. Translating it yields CASSLGPEGNQPQHF.

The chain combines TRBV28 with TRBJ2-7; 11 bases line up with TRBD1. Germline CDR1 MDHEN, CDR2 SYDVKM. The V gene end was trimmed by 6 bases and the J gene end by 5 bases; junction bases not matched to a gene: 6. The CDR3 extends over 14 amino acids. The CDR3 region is CASRLGQGGDEQYF. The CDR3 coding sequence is TGTGCCAGCAGACTGGGACAGGGGGGCGACGAGCAGTACTTC.

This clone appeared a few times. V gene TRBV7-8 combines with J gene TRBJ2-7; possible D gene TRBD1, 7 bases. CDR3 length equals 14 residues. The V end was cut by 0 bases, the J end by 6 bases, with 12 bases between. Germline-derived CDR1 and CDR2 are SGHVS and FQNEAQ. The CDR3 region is CASSLAQGGSEQYF. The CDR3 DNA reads TGTGCCAGCAGCTTAGCGCAGGGGGGATCCGAGCAGTACTTC.

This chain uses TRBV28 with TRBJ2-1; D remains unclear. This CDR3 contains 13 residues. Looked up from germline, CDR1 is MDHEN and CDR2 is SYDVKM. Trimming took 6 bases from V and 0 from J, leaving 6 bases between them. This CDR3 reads CASRLDSYNEQFF. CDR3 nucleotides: TGTGCCAGCAGACTGGACTCCTACAATGAGCAGTTCTTC.

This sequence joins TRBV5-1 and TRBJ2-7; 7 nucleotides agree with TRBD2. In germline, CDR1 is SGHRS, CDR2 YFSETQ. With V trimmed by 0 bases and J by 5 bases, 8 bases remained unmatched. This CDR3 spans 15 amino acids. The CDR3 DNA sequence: TGCGCCAGCAGCTTGGCGGTGGGAGGGGCACACGAGCAGTACTTC. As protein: CASSLAVGGAHEQYF. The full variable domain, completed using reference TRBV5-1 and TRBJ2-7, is KAGVTQTPRYLIKTRGQQVTLSCSPISGHRSVSWYQQTPGQGLQFLFEYFSETQRNKGNFPGRFSGRQFSNSRSEMNVSTLELGDSALYLCASSLAVGGAHEQYFGPGTRLTVT.

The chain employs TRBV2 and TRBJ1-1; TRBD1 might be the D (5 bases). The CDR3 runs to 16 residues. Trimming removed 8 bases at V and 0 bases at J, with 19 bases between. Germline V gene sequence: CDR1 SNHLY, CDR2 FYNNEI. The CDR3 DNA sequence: TGTGCCAGCGTAATGGCAGGGTCGTTGTTGAACACTGAAGCTTTCTTT. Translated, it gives CASVMAGSLLNTEAFF.

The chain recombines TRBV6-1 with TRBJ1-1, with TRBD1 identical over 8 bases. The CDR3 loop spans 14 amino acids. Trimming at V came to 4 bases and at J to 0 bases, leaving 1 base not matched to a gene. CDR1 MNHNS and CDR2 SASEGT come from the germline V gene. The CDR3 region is CASSAGQVNTEAFF. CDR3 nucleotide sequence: TGTGCCAGCAGTGCGGGACAGGTGAACACTGAAGCTTTCTTT.

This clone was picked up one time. CDR3 sequence: CASSLVAYQPQHF. CDR3 DNA: TGTGCCAGCAGCTTGGTGGCTTATCAGCCCCAGCATTTT. The chain is built from TRBV5-5 and TRBJ1-5; D is uncertain. V dropped 0 bases and J dropped 5 bases, with 6 bases sitting between them. This CDR3 comprises 13 residues. Germline values: CDR1 SGHKS, CDR2 YYEKEE (reference sequence). The full variable domain, completed using reference TRBV5-5 and TRBJ1-5, is DAGVTQSPTHLIKTRGQQVTLRCSPISGHKSVSWYQQVLGQGPQFIFQYYEKEERGRGNFPDRFSARQFPNYSSELNVNALLLGDSALYLCASSLVAYQPQHFGDGTRLSIL.

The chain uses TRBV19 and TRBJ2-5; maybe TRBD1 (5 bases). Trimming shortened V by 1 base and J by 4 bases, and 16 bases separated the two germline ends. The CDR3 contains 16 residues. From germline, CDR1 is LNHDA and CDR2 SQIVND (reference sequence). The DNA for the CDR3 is TGTGCCAGTAGTATAGGTGGTCTAGACAGCTTAGAGACCCAGTACTTC. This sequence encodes CASSIGGLDSLETQYF.

CDR3 sequence: CASSLAPSGRAHEQYF. DNA of the CDR3: TGTGCCAGCAGCTTAGCGCCAAGCGGGAGGGCCCACGAGCAGTACTTC. The rearrangement links TRBV7-8 to TRBJ2-7; 10 bases fit TRBD2. The trim removed 0 bases at V and 5 bases at J, leaving 7 bases unmatched. The CDR3 totals 16 residues. Germline CDR1 SGHVS, CDR2 FQNEAQ.

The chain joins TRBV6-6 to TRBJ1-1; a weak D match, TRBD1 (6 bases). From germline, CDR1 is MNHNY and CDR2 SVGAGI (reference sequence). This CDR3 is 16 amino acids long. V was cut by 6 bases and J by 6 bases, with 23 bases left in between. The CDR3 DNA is TGTGCCAGCAGAAACAGAGTAGGGGGAGAATTGGCTGAAGCTTTCTTT. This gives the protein CASRNRVGGELAEAFF.

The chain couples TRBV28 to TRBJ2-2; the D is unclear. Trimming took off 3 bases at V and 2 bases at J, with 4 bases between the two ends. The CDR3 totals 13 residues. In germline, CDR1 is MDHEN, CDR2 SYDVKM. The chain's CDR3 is CASSFVNTGELFF. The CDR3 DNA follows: TGTGCCAGCAGTTTTGTAAACACCGGGGAGCTGTTTTTT.

Written as DNA, the CDR3 is TGTGCCAGTAGGGAAGCAGGGCTAAGCAATCAGCCCCAGCATTTT. This gives the protein CASREAGLSNQPQHF. The chain combines TRBV19 with TRBJ1-5; possibly TRBD1 for D (5 bases). Looked up from germline, CDR1 is LNHDA and CDR2 is SQIVND (reference sequence). The V end was cut by 6 bases, the J end by 1 base, with 13 bases between. This CDR3 has 15 residues.

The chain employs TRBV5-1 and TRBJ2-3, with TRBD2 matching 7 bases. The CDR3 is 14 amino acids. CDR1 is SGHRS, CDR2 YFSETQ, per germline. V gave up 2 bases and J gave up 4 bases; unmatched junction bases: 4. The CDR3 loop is CASSLLASADTQYF. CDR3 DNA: TGCGCCAGCAGCTTACTAGCGAGCGCAGATACGCAGTATTTT.

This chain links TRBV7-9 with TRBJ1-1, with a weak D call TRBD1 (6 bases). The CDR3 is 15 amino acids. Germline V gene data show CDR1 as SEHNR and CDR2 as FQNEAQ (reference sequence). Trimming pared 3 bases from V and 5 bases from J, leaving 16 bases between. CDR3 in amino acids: CASSFGGAGGTEAFF. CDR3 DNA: TGTGCCAGCAGCTTCGGGGGGGCAGGAGGGACTGAAGCTTTCTTT.